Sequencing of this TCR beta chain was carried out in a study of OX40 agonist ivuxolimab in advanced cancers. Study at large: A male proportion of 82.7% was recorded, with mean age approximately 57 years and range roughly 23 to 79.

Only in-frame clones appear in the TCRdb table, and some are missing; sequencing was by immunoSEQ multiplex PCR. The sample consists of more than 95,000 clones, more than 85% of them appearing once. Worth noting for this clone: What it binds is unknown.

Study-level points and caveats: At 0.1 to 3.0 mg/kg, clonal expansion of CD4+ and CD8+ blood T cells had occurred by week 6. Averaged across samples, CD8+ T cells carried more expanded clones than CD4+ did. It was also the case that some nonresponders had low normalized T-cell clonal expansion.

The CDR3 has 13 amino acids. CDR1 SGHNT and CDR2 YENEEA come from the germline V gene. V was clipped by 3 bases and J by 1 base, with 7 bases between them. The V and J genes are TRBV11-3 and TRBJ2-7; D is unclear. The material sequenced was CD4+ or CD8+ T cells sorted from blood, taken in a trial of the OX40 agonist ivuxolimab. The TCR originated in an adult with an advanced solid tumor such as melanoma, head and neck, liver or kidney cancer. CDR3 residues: CASSLAESYEQYF. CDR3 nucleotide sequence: TGTGCCAGCAGCTTGGCGGAATCCTACGAGCAGTACTTC.